A selection of T cell receptor beta chains follows, all from one sample in a study of T cells after yellow fever vaccination. TCRdb recomputed calls from the 5' RACE reads with MiXCR, one row per CDR3 protein. The profile covers about 140,000 distinct CDR3 sequences, with 6.5% to 8.5% appearing a single time and 0.55% to 0.9% taken by the ten largest. Sequencing used CD4+ T cells sorted from PBMCs, obtained 5 days after the yellow fever booster vaccination. These receptors were taken from a man younger than 45 who received the YFV17D yellow fever vaccine. CDR3s include the opening cysteine and the closing phenylalanine or tryptophan. The D gene is left open where the match is weak. The listing skips clone size in some rows; elsewhere it reads once, few, many or a size class.

size | D | J | V | CDR3 | DNA
many | TRBD2 | TRBJ2-1 | TRBV5-1 | CASSLVGRMGYNEQFF | TGCGCCAGCAGCTTGGTCGGGAGGATGGGGTACAATGAGCAGTTCTTC
many | TRBD2 | TRBJ2-3 | TRBV20-1 | CSAPNAGLYQDTQYF | TGCAGTGCCCCGAACGCGGGACTATACCAAGATACGCAGTATTTT
many | TRBD1 | TRBJ1-1 | TRBV12-3/TRBV12-4 | CASSFFQGAAEAFF | TGTGCCAGCAGTTTTTTTCAGGGGGCGGCTGAAGCTTTCTTT
many | TRBD1 | TRBJ1-3 | TRBV28 | CASSQDRGVGGNTIYF | TGTGCCAGCAGTCAGGACAGGGGAGTTGGTGGAAACACCATATATTTT
many | TRBD1 | TRBJ2-7 | TRBV6-1 | CASRPRRTGSLYEQYF | TGTGCCAGCAGGCCAAGGCGGACAGGATCATTATACGAGCAGTACTTC
many | NA | TRBJ2-7 | TRBV4-3 | CASSQEAQYYEQYF | TGCGCCAGCAGCCAAGAGGCACAGTACTACGAGCAGTACTTC
many | TRBD1 | TRBJ1-2 | TRBV20-1 | CSARAGDRISYGYTF | TGCAGTGCTAGAGCCGGGGACAGAATATCCTATGGCTACACCTTC
many | NA | TRBJ1-3 | TRBV6-5 | CASSFTDPSRAGNTIYF | TGTGCCAGCAGCTTCACGGACCCGTCCCGTGCTGGAAACACCATATATTTT
many | NA | TRBJ2-1 | TRBV7-2 | CASSRPRNEQFF | TGTGCCAGCAGCCGTCCTAGGAATGAGCAGTTCTTC
few | TRBD2 | TRBJ2-3 | TRBV11-1 | CASSAGTSGSVGTDTQYF | TGTGCCAGCAGCGCAGGCACTAGCGGGAGCGTCGGCACAGATACGCAGTATTTT
many | TRBD1 | TRBJ1-5 | TRBV24-1 | CATMRPGQGPNQPQHF | TGTGCCACCATGAGGCCGGGACAGGGACCCAATCAGCCCCAGCATTTT
few | NA | TRBJ2-1 | TRBV12-3/TRBV12-4 | CASSFAEAYNEQFF | TGTGCCAGCAGTTTTGCGGAGGCCTACAATGAGCAGTTCTTC
many | TRBD1 | TRBJ2-3 | TRBV6-5 | CASIKRGKTGGTDTQYF | TGTGCCAGCATCAAAAGGGGAAAGACAGGGGGCACAGATACGCAGTATTTT
many | NA | TRBJ2-1 | TRBV2 | CASRMAGIYNEQFF | TGTGCCAGCAGGATGGCGGGTATCTACAATGAGCAGTTCTTC
many | NA | TRBJ2-3 | TRBV4-3 | CASSQPPTDTQYF | TGCGCCAGCAGCCAACCACCCACAGATACGCAGTATTTT
many | TRBD2 | TRBJ2-7 | TRBV5-1 | CASSLRGAGGPIDEQYF | TGCGCCAGCAGCTTGAGGGGGGCGGGAGGGCCAATCGACGAGCAGTACTTC
many | NA | TRBJ2-7 | TRBV5-5 | CASSLAAAPFSYEQYF | TGTGCCAGCAGCTTGGCCGCAGCCCCGTTCTCCTACGAGCAGTACTTC
many | TRBD2 | TRBJ2-7 | TRBV5-1 | CASSWGLAGVGSYEQYF | TGCGCCAGCAGCTGGGGACTAGCGGGAGTAGGATCCTACGAGCAGTACTTC
many | TRBD2 | TRBJ2-3 | TRBV11-2 | CASSLVIASGTSTDTQYF | TGTGCCAGCAGCTTAGTAATCGCTAGCGGGACTAGCACAGATACGCAGTATTTT
few | TRBD2 | TRBJ2-7 | TRBV19 | CASKASGTYEQYF | TGTGCCAGTAAGGCTAGCGGGACCTACGAGCAGTACTTC
many | NA | TRBJ2-5 | TRBV7-2 | CASSRESQETQYF | TGTGCCAGCAGCCGGGAATCCCAAGAGACCCAGTACTTC
many | TRBD1 | TRBJ2-7 | TRBV5-6 | CASGRTGDNYEQYF | TGTGCCAGCGGCCGGACAGGGGACAACTACGAGCAGTACTTC
many | NA | TRBJ1-1 | TRBV12-3/TRBV12-4 | CASGTGRNTEAFF | TGTGCCAGCGGCACAGGGAGGAACACTGAAGCTTTCTTT
few | TRBD1 | TRBJ2-5 | TRBV7-2 | CASSLATGFVGETQYF | TGTGCCAGCAGCTTAGCGACAGGGTTTGTGGGAGAGACCCAGTACTTC
few | TRBD1 | TRBJ2-5 | TRBV20-1 | CSAATGSRQETQYF | TGCAGTGCTGCGACAGGGTCGAGGCAAGAGACCCAGTACTTC
many | NA | TRBJ1-3 | TRBV7-2 | CASSPSVPYGNTIYF | TGTGCCAGCAGCCCCTCGGTCCCATACGGAAACACCATATATTTT
NA | NA | TRBJ2-3 | TRBV20-1 | CSAGGVGASTDTQYF | TGCAGTGCTGGTGGGGTTGGTGCCTCCACAGATACGCAGTATTTT
many | TRBD1 | TRBJ2-1 | TRBV27 | CASRERGTGRNEQFF | TGTGCCAGCAGGGAACGTGGGACAGGGAGGAATGAGCAGTTCTTC
many | TRBD1 | TRBJ1-2 | TRBV5-5 | CASSTDRVEYGYTF | TGTGCCAGCAGCACGGACAGGGTCGAATATGGCTACACCTTC
many | NA | TRBJ2-7 | TRBV3-1 | CASSPSSSYEQYF | TGTGCCAGCAGCCCAAGTTCCAGTTACGAGCAGTACTTC
few | NA | TRBJ2-3 | TRBV20-1 | CCARDYGGDSGTDTQYF | TGCTGTGCTAGAGATTATGGCGGGGACAGCGGCACAGATACGCAGTATTTT
many | NA | TRBJ2-6 | TRBV5-1 | CASSSAPLSGANVLTF | TGCGCCAGCAGCTCGGCACCGCTCTCTGGGGCCAACGTCCTGACTTTC
many | TRBD2 | TRBJ2-1 | TRBV10-3 | CAISAFGGSSYNEQFF | TGTGCCATCAGTGCCTTTGGCGGGAGCTCCTACAATGAGCAGTTCTTC
few | TRBD1 | TRBJ2-1 | TRBV13 | CASSHRDRGHNEQFF | TGTGCCAGCAGCCACCGGGACAGGGGGCATAATGAGCAGTTCTTC
many | NA | TRBJ2-5 | TRBV24-1 | CATSDSLWATQYF | TGTGCCACCAGTGATTCGCTCTGGGCGACCCAGTACTTC
many | TRBD2 | TRBJ2-3 | TRBV20-1 | CSASSSGRGFTDTQYF | TGCAGTGCTAGTAGTAGCGGGAGGGGTTTCACAGATACGCAGTATTTT
NA | NA | TRBJ2-5 | TRBV20-1 | CSARQGRSQETQYF | TGCAGTGCTAGACAGGGCCGATCACAAGAGACCCAGTACTTC
NA | NA | TRBJ2-7 | TRBV7-2 | CASRTGTGFYEQYF | TGTGCCAGCAGAACCGGGACGGGGTTCTACGAGCAGTACTTC
many | TRBD2 | TRBJ2-5 | TRBV7-2 | CASSAGGLEETQYF | TGTGCCAGCAGCGCCGGGGGACTAGAAGAGACCCAGTACTTC
many | NA | TRBJ2-7 | TRBV21-1 | CASTHRAPVDEQYF | TGTGCCAGCACCCACCGGGCACCAGTCGACGAGCAGTACTTC
many | NA | TRBJ2-1 | TRBV12-3/TRBV12-4 | CASSHLGGSSNEQFF | TGTGCCAGCAGCCACCTAGGAGGGTCCTCTAATGAGCAGTTCTTC
many | NA | TRBJ2-7 | TRBV7-2 | CASSLPGRYEQYF | TGTGCCAGCAGCTTACCAGGCCGGTACGAGCAGTACTTC
many | NA | TRBJ1-1 | TRBV6-5 | CASSYERQLNTEAFF | TGTGCCAGCAGTTACGAGCGTCAGCTTAACACTGAAGCTTTCTTT
many | TRBD2 | TRBJ2-7 | TRBV5-1 | CASRAGENYEQYF | TGCGCCAGCAGGGCGGGAGAAAACTACGAGCAGTACTTC
many | NA | TRBJ2-7 | TRBV7-2 | CASSLKTSGAYEQYF | TGTGCCAGCAGCTTAAAGACAAGCGGCGCCTACGAGCAGTACTTC
NA | TRBD1 | TRBJ2-5 | TRBV18 | CASSPTAGGQETQYF | TGTGCCAGCTCACCCACGGCAGGGGGTCAAGAGACCCAGTACTTC
many | NA | TRBJ1-5 | TRBV19 | CASSIGNQPQHF | TGTGCCAGTAGTATCGGCAATCAGCCCCAGCATTTT
many | NA | TRBJ1-2 | TRBV7-9 | CASSSWTVGYTF | TGTGCCAGCAGCTCCTGGACAGTTGGCTACACCTTC